The rows below give T cell receptor beta chains drawn from one sample of a study of blood T cell repertoires in COVID-19. Using immunoSEQ multiplex PCR, the repertoire was profiled, and TCRdb retains in-frame clones only, with some absent. The table has about 210,000 clones, 85% seen once. What was sequenced was peripheral blood. All receptors derive from a woman in her 70s with COVID-19, enrolled during active disease. The CDR3 runs from the conserved cysteine through the conserved F or W. D genes are given only for firm matches. Clone size is not always given. Where it is, it says once, few, many or a class for expanded clones.

j_call	d_call	v_call	clone_size	cdr3_aa	cdr3_nt
TRBJ1-2	TRBD1	TRBV7-2	few	CASSSNRDRNYGYTF	TGTGCCAGCAGCTCAAACCGGGACAGGAACTATGGCTACACCTTC
TRBJ2-2	.	TRBV5-4	.	CASSLGGRTHTGELFF	TGTGCCAGCAGCTTGGGGGGCAGGACACACACCGGGGAGCTGTTTTTT
TRBJ1-2	.	TRBV3-1/TRBV3-2	.	CASSQDVHRPYGYTF	TGTGCCAGCAGCCAAGATGTCCACAGACCCTATGGCTACACCTTC
TRBJ2-1	TRBD2	TRBV7-2	.	CASSSGLATELGEQFF	TGTGCCAGCAGCTCCGGACTAGCGACCGAATTAGGTGAGCAGTTCTTC
TRBJ2-7	TRBD2	TRBV11-2	.	CASSLGLADYEQYF	TGTGCCAGCAGCCTCGGACTAGCGGACTACGAGCAGTACTTC
TRBJ2-5	.	TRBV7-9	.	CASNSGEETQYF	TGTGCCAGCAATTCGGGGGAAGAGACCCAGTACTTC
TRBJ1-2	.	TRBV14	.	CASSQVGVYGYTF	TGTGCCAGCAGCCAAGTCGGGGTCTATGGCTACACCTTC
TRBJ2-2	.	TRBV12-3/TRBV12-4	.	CASSLELAGELFF	TGTGCCAGCAGTTTAGAATTAGCCGGGGAGCTGTTTTTT
TRBJ2-1	TRBD1	TRBV6-5	.	CASRGQGNYNEQFF	TGTGCCAGCAGGGGACAGGGGAATTACAATGAGCAGTTCTTC
TRBJ2-6	.	TRBV5-5	.	CASSFQGYGANVLTF	TGTGCCAGCAGCTTCCAGGGATACGGGGCCAACGTCCTGACTTTC
TRBJ1-2	TRBD1	TRBV19	few	CASRDRTHYGYTF	TGTGCCAGCCGGGACAGGACTCACTATGGCTACACCTTC
TRBJ1-2	TRBD1	TRBV7-2	.	CASSLGPSRQGEDGYTF	TGTGCCAGCAGCTTAGGGCCTTCACGACAGGGCGAGGATGGCTACACCTTC
TRBJ1-6	.	TRBV27	.	CASSLSVTVYNSPLHF	TGTGCCAGCAGTTTATCGGTAACAGTTTATAATTCACCCCTCCACTTT
TRBJ1-1	.	TRBV19	.	CASSINRARTEAFF	TGTGCCAGTAGTATAAACAGGGCGAGGACTGAAGCTTTCTTT
TRBJ1-1	TRBD1	TRBV4-1	few	CASSQPTGYDTEAFF	TGCGCCAGCAGCCAGCCGACAGGGTATGACACTGAAGCTTTCTTT
TRBJ2-7	.	TRBV7-2	.	CASSLAQRGEQYF	TGTGCCAGCAGCTTAGCGCAAAGGGGCGAGCAGTACTTC
TRBJ2-2	.	TRBV18	.	CASSPGWGANTGELFF	TGTGCCAGCTCACCAGGTTGGGGGGCGAACACCGGGGAGCTGTTTTTT
TRBJ2-1	.	TRBV29-1	.	CSVEDPGTPYNEQFF	TGCAGCGTTGAAGACCCCGGGACACCTTACAATGAGCAGTTCTTC
TRBJ2-2	.	TRBV7-3	few	CASSPQSNTGELFF	TGTGCCAGCAGCCCCCAGTCGAACACCGGGGAGCTGTTTTTT
TRBJ1-6	.	TRBV12-5	.	CASGLGLNNSPLHF	TGTGCTAGTGGTTTGGGACTGAATAATTCACCCCTCCACTTT
TRBJ2-2	TRBD1	TRBV7-9	.	CASRPGQGPNTGELFF	TGTGCCAGCAGACCGGGACAGGGGCCGAACACCGGGGAGCTGTTTTTT
TRBJ2-7	TRBD2	TRBV27	once	CASSFRGLLNEQYF	TGTGCCAGCAGTTTCCGGGGACTACTAAACGAGCAGTACTTC
TRBJ1-3	.	TRBV7-2	.	CASSLVAGSGNTIYF	TGTGCCAGCAGCTTAGTGGCGGGTTCTGGAAACACCATATATTTT
TRBJ2-1	TRBD1	TRBV5-1	.	CASSLSSGTGSYNEQFF	TGCGCCAGCAGCCTCTCCTCCGGGACAGGCTCCTACAATGAGCAGTTCTTC
TRBJ2-3	.	TRBV5-8	.	CASSFGQNKLDTQYF	TGTGCCAGCAGCTTTGGGCAGAATAAATTGGATACGCAGTATTTT
TRBJ2-1	TRBD2	TRBV27	.	CASSLKRDGYNEQFF	TGTGCCAGCAGTTTGAAGCGGGATGGGTACAATGAGCAGTTCTTC
TRBJ1-1	TRBD1	TRBV5-6	.	CASSFGTGSPEAFF	TGTGCCAGCAGCTTCGGGACAGGCTCCCCGGAAGCTTTCTTT
TRBJ1-2	.	TRBV6-6	.	CASSYSPFNYGYTF	TGTGCCAGCAGTTACTCCCCTTTTAACTATGGCTACACCTTC
TRBJ1-4	.	TRBV3-1/TRBV3-2	.	CASSQIGGANEKLFF	TGTGCCAGCAGCCAAATCGGGGGGGCTAATGAAAAACTGTTTTTT
TRBJ2-1	TRBD1	TRBV5-1	.	CASSPGQGAYNEQFF	TGCGCCAGCAGCCCCGGGCAGGGGGCCTACAATGAGCAGTTCTTC
TRBJ1-3	.	TRBV5-6	.	CASSRGRPGNTIYF	TGTGCCAGCAGCCGGGGGAGGCCTGGAAACACCATATATTTT
TRBJ1-2	TRBD1	TRBV11-2	once	CASSSWGTAYGYTF	TGTGCCAGCAGCTCCTGGGGGACAGCCTATGGCTACACCTTC
TRBJ1-2	.	TRBV12-3/TRBV12-4	.	CASSFFNYGYTF	TGTGCCAGCAGTTTCTTTAACTATGGCTACACCTTC
TRBJ1-1	.	TRBV9	.	CASSVVDSMNTEAFF	TGTGCCAGCAGCGTAGTGGACAGCATGAACACTGAAGCTTTCTTT
TRBJ1-1	.	TRBV13	.	CASSLHLATSGEAFF	TGTGCCAGCAGCCTACATCTAGCCACCTCCGGAGAAGCTTTCTTT
TRBJ2-3	TRBD1	TRBV5-4	.	CASSLYRTGATDTQYF	TGTGCCAGCAGCTTGTACAGGACAGGGGCCACAGATACGCAGTATTTT
TRBJ2-3	.	TRBV29-1	.	CSVEDRTDTQYF	TGCAGCGTAGAGGACAGAACAGATACGCAGTATTTT
TRBJ1-1	TRBD1	TRBV7-2	.	CASSFQGVNTEAFF	TGTGCCAGCAGCTTCCAGGGGGTGAACACTGAAGCTTTCTTT
TRBJ2-7	.	TRBV5-6	.	CASSLGGYEQYF	TGTGCCAGCAGCTTGGGCGGCTACGAGCAGTACTTC
TRBJ1-1	.	TRBV10-3	.	CAISNRARNTEAFF	TGTGCCATCTCGAACAGGGCGAGAAACACTGAAGCTTTCTTT
TRBJ2-1	TRBD2	TRBV4-1	once	CASSPIAGGSYNVPTNEQFF	TGCGCCAGCAGCCCGATAGCGGGGGGGAGCTATAATGTCCCTACCAATGAGCAGTTCTTC
TRBJ2-3	.	TRBV19	.	CASRAQRSSSTSTDTQYF	TGTGCCAGTAGGGCCCAGCGGAGCTCTTCTACTAGCACAGATACGCAGTATTTT
TRBJ1-2	.	TRBV30	.	CAWSDQGDGYTF	TGTGCCTGGAGTGACCAGGGTGATGGCTACACCTTC
TRBJ2-1	TRBD2	TRBV7-3	.	CASSSQAGGPDKQFF	TGTGCCAGCAGTTCCCAAGCGGGGGGGCCTGATAAGCAGTTCTTC
TRBJ2-3	.	TRBV27	.	CASSFPLANTQYF	TGTGCCAGCAGTTTCCCACTCGCTAATACGCAGTATTTT
TRBJ1-2	.	TRBV5-1	.	CASREDLNYGYTF	TGCGCCAGCAGAGAGGACTTGAACTATGGCTACACCTTC
TRBJ2-1	.	TRBV28	.	CASSRQKMRFF	TGTGCCAGCAGTCGACAGAAAATGCGGTTCTTC
TRBJ2-2	.	TRBV11-3	.	CASSSGQANTGELFF	TGTGCCAGCAGCTCGGGACAAGCGAACACCGGGGAGCTGTTTTTT
TRBJ1-2	TRBD1	TRBV9	.	CASSRWGQGRIDYGYTF	TGTGCCAGCAGCCGTTGGGGACAGGGGAGGATAGACTATGGCTACACCTTC
TRBJ1-2	TRBD1	TRBV6-5	.	CASRTDRDYGYTF	TGTGCCAGCAGGACCGACAGGGACTATGGCTACACCTTC
TRBJ1-2	.	TRBV10-1	.	CASSESGGNYGYTF	TGCGCCAGCAGTGAGTCAGGAGGTAACTATGGCTACACCTTC
TRBJ2-7	TRBD1	TRBV7-8	.	CASSLGNRGILSYEQYF	TGTGCCAGCAGCTTAGGCAACAGGGGGATCTTATCCTACGAGCAGTACTTC